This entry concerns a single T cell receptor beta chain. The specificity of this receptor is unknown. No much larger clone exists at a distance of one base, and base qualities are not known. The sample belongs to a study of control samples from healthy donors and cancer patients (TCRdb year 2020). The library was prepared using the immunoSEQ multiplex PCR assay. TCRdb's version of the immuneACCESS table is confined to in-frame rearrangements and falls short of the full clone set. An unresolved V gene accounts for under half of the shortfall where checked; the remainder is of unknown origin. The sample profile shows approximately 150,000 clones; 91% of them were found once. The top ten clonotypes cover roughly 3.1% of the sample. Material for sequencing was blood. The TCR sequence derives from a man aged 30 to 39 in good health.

The bases read TGCGCCAGCAGCTTGGTGGGGGGAAAAAACATTCAGTACTTC. Its protein product is CASSLVGGKNIQYF. Rearrangement joined TRBV5-1 to TRBJ2-4, with TRBD2 tentatively as D gene (6 bases match). Looking up the germline V gene yields CDR1 SGHRS and CDR2 YFSETQ. V loses 0 bases of germline sequence and J loses 4 bases, and the interval between the two ends is 8 bases. The CDR3 contains 14 residues, cysteine and phenylalanine counted. Left in the record is the CDR3 DNA by itself, 42 bases read in frame from the first base.